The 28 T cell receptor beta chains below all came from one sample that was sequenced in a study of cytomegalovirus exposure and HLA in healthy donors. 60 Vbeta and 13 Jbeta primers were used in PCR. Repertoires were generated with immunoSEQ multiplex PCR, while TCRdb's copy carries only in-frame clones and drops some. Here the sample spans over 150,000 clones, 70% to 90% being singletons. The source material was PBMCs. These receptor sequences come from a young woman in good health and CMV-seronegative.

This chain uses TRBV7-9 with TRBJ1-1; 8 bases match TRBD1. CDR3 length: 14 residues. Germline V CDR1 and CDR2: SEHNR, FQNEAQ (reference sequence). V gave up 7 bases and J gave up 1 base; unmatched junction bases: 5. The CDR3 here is CASTPQGANTEAFF. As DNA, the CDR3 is TGTGCCAGCACACCCCAGGGGGCGAACACTGAAGCTTTCTTT. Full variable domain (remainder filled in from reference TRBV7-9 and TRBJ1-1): DTGVSQNPRHKITKRGQNVTFRCDPISEHNRLYWYRQTLGQGPEFLTYFQNEAQLEKSRLLSDRFSAERPKGSFSTLEIQRTEQGDSAMYLCASTPQGANTEAFFGQGTRLTVV.

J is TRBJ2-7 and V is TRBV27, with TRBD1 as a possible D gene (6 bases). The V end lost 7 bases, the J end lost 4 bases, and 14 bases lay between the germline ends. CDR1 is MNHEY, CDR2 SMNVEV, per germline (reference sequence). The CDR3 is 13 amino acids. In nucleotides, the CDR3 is TGTGCCAGCATAGGGGGACCGGGATACGAGCAGTACTTC. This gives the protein CASIGGPGYEQYF.

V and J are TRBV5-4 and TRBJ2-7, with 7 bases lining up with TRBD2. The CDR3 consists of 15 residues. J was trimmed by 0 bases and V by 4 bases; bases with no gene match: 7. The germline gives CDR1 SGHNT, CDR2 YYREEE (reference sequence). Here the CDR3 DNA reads TGTGCCAGCAGCCGAGTCGGGGGGAGCTCCTACGAGCAGTACTTC. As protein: CASSRVGGSSYEQYF.

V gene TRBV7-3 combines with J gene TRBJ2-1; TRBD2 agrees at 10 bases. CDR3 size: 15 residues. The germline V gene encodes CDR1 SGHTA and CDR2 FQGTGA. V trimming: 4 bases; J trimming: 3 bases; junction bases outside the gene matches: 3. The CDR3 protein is CASSSGLADYNEQFF. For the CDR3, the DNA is TGTGCCAGCAGCTCTGGACTAGCGGACTACAATGAGCAGTTCTTC.

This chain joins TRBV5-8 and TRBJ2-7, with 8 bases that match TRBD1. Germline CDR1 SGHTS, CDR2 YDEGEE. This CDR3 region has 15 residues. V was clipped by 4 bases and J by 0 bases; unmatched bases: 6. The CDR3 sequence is CASSHGTGPSYEQYF. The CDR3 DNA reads TGTGCCAGCAGCCACGGGACAGGACCCTCCTACGAGCAGTACTTC.

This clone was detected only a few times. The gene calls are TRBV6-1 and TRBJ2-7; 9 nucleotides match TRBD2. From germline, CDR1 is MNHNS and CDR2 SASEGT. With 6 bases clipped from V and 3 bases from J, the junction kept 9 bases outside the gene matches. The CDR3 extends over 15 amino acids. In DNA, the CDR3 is TGTGCCAGCAGGAGGGAGGCTAGCGGGATCTACGAGCAGTACTTC. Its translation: CASRREASGIYEQYF.

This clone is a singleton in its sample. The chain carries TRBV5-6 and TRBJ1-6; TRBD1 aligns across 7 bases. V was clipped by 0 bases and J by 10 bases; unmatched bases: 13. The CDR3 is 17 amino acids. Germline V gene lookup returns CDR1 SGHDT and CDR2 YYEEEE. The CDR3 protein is CASSLALTGHRGSPLHF. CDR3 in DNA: TGTGCCAGCAGCTTGGCCTTGACAGGGCACCGTGGGTCACCCCTCCACTTT.

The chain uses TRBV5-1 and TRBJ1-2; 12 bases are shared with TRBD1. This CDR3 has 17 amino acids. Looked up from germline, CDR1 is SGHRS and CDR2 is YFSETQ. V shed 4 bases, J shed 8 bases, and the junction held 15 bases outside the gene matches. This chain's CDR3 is CASSRTPSGTGGWGYTF. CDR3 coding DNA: TGCGCCAGCAGCCGTACTCCCTCCGGGACAGGGGGCTGGGGCTACACCTTC.

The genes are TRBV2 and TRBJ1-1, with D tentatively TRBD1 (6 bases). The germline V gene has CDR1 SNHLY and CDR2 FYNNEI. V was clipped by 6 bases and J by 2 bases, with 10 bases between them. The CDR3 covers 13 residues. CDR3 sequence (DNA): TGTGCCAGCAGACAGACAGGAAACACTGAAGCTTTCTTT. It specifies CASRQTGNTEAFF.

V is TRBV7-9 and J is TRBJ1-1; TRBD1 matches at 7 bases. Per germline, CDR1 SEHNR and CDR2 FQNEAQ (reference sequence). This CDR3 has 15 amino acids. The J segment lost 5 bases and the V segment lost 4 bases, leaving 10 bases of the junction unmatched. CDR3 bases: TGTGCCAGCAGCTCGCCGGGACAGATAAAAACTGAAGCTTTCTTT. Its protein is CASSSPGQIKTEAFF.

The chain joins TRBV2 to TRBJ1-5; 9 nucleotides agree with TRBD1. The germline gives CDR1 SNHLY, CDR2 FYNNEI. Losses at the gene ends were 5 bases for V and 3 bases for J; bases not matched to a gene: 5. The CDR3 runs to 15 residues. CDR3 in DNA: TGTGCCAGCAGTAGGGGACAGGGTTTCAATCAGCCCCAGCATTTT. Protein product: CASSRGQGFNQPQHF.

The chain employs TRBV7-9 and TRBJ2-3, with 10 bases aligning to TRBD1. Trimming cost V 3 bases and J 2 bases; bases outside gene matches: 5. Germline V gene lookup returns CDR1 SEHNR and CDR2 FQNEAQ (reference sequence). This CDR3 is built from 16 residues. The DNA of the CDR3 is TGTGCCAGCAGCTTGGGACAGGGGACCTTCACAGATACGCAGTATTTT. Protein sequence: CASSLGQGTFTDTQYF.

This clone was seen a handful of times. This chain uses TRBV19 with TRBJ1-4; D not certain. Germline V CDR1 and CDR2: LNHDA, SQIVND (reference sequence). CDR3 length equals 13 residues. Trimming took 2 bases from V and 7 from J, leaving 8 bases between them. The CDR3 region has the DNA TGTGCCAGTAGTATACCCGGGGTTGAAAAACTGTTTTTT. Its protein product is CASSIPGVEKLFF. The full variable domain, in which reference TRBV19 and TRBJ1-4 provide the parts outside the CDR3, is DGGITQSPKYLFRKEGQNVTLSCEQNLNHDAMYWYRQDPGQGLRLIYYSQIVNDFQKGDIAEGYSVSREKKESFPLTVTSAQKNPTAFYLCASSIPGVEKLFFGSGTQLSVL.

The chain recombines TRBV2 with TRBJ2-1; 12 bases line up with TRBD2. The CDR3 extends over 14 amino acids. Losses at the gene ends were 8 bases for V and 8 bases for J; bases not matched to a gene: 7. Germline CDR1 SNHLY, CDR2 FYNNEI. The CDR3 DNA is TGTGCCAGCGAGCCGGGACTAGCGGGCTATGAGCAGTTCTTC. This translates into CASEPGLAGYEQFF.

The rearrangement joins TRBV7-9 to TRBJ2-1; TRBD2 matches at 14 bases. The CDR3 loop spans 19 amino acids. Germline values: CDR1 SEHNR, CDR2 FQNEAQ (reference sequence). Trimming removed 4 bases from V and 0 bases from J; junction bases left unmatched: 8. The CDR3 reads CASSSRGLAGGSSYNEQFF. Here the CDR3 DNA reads TGTGCCAGCAGCTCCCGAGGACTAGCGGGAGGCAGCTCCTACAATGAGCAGTTCTTC. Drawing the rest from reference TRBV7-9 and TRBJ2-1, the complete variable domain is DTGVSQNPRHKITKRGQNVTFRCDPISEHNRLYWYRQTLGQGPEFLTYFQNEAQLEKSRLLSDRFSAERPKGSFSTLEIQRTEQGDSAMYLCASSSRGLAGGSSYNEQFFGPGTRLTVL.

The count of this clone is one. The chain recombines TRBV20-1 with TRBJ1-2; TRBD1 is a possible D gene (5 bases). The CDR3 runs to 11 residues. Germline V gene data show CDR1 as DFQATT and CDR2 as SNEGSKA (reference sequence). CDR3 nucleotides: TGCAGCGCGGGGACTGACTATGGCTACACCTTC. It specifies CSAGTDYGYTF.

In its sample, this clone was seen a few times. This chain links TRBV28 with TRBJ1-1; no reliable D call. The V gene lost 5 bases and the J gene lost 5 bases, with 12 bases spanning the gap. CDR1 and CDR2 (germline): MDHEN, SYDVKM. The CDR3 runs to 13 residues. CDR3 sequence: CASSPARRTEAFF. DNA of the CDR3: TGTGCCAGCAGTCCAGCGCGGCGAACTGAAGCTTTCTTT.

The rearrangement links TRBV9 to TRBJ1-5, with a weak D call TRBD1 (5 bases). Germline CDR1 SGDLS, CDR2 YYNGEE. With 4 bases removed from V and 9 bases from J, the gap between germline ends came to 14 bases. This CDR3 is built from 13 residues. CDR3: CASSRGTGWPQHF. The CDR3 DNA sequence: TGTGCCAGCAGCCGGGGGACTGGCTGGCCCCAGCATTTT.

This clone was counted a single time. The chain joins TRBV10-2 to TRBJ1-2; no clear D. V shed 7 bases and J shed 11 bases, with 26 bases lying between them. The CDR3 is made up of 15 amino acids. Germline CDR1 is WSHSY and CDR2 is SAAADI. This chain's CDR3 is CASNQAAGRFDEYTF. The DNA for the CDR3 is TGCGCCAGCAATCAAGCTGCGGGGAGGTTCGACGAGTACACCTTC.

The CDR3 DNA is TGCGCCAGCAGCCTATCGACAGGCGGCGAGCAGTACTTC. It encodes CASSLSTGGEQYF. This chain connects TRBV5-1 to TRBJ2-7; tentatively, D is TRBD1 (6 bases). This CDR3 has 13 amino acids. Germline V gene sequence: CDR1 SGHRS, CDR2 YFSETQ. With 4 bases removed from V and 6 bases from J, the gap between germline ends came to 14 bases. Variable domain in full (rest from reference TRBV5-1 and TRBJ2-7): KAGVTQTPRYLIKTRGQQVTLSCSPISGHRSVSWYQQTPGQGLQFLFEYFSETQRNKGNFPGRFSGRQFSNSRSEMNVSTLELGDSALYLCASSLSTGGEQYFGPGTRLTVT.

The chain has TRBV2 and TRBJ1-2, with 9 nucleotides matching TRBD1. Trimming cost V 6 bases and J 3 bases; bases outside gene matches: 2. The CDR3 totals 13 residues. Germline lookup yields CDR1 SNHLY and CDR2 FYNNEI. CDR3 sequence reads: CASRRDRDYGYTF. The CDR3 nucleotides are TGTGCCAGCAGGCGGGACAGGGACTATGGCTACACCTTC.

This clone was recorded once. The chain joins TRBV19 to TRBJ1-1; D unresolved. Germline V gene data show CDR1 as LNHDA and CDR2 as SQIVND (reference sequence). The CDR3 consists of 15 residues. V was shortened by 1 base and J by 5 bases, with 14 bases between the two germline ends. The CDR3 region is CASSIAPDPGTEAFF. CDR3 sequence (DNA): TGTGCCAGTAGTATAGCCCCTGACCCCGGGACTGAAGCTTTCTTT.

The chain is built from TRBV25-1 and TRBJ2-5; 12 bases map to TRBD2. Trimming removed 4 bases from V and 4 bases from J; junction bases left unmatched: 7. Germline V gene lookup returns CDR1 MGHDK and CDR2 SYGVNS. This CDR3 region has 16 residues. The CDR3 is CASSVPSGRVGETQYF. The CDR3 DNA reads TGTGCCAGCAGTGTTCCTAGCGGGAGGGTTGGAGAGACCCAGTACTTC.

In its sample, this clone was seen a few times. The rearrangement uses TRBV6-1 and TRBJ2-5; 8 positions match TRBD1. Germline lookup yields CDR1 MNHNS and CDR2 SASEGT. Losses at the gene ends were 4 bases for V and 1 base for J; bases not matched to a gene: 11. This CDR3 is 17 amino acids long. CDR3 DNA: TGTGCCAGCAGTGTTCAGGCAGGGGGCGGTGGCCAAGAGACCCAGTACTTC. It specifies CASSVQAGGGGQETQYF.

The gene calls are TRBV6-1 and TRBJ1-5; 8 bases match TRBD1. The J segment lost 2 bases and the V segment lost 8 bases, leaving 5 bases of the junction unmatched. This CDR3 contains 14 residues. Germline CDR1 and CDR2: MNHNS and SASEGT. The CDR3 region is CASAGQGRNQPQHF. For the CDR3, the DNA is TGTGCCAGCGCCGGACAGGGTCGCAATCAGCCCCAGCATTTT.

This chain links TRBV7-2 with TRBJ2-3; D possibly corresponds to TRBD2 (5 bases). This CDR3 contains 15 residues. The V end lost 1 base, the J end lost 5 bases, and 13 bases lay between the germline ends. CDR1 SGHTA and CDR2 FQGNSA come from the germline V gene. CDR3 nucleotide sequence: TGTGCCAGCAGCTTAGGAGGGTTCCCGGGAGATACGCAGTATTTT. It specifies CASSLGGFPGDTQYF.

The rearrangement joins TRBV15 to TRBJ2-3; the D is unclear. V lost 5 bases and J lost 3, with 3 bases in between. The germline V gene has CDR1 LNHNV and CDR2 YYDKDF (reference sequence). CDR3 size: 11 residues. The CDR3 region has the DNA TGTGCCACCAGCCAGACAGATACGCAGTATTTT. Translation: CATSQTDTQYF.

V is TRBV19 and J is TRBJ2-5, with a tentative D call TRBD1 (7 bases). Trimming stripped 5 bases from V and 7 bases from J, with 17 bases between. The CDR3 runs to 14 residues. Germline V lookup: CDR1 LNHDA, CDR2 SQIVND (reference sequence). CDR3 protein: CASSLGTAGLTQYF. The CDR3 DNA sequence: TGTGCCAGTAGTCTTGGGACAGCGGGTTTGACCCAGTACTTC.